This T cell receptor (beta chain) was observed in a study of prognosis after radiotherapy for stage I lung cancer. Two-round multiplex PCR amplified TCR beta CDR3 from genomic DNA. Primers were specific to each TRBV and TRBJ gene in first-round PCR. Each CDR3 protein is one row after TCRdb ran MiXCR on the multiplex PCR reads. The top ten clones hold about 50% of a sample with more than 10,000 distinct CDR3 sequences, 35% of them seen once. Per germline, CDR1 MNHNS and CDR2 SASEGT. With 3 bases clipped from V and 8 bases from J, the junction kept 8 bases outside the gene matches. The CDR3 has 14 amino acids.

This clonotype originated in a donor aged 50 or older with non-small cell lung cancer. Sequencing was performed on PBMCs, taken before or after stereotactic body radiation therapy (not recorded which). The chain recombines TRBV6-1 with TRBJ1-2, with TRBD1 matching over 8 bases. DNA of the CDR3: TGTGCCAGCAGTGAGACCTTGACAGGGGTCGGCTACACCTTC. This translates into CASSETLTGVGYTF.